This TCR beta chain was retrieved from a study of blood T cell repertoires in COVID-19. This clone occurred once. The CDR3 contains 15 residues. Trimming cost V 3 bases and J 3 bases, with 14 bases left between them. Germline V lookup: CDR1 SGHRS, CDR2 YFSETQ. Method: immunoSEQ multiplex PCR; TCRdb's copy keeps in-frame clones and lacks some. In the table there are roughly 150,000 clones, approximately 90% of which are singletons. The TCR comes from a woman aged 40-49 years who had been exposed to COVID-19. The sequenced material came from PBMCs or T cells enriched from blood (not recorded which). The chain combines TRBV5-1 with TRBJ2-3; weak D call: TRBD1 (6 bases). CDR3 sequence (DNA): TGCGCCAGCAGCTCAACAGGGATGGGAACAGATACGCAGTATTTT. This encodes CASSSTGMGTDTQYF. The variable domain in full, completed from reference TRBV5-1 and TRBJ2-3, reads KAGVTQTPRYLIKTRGQQVTLSCSPISGHRSVSWYQQTPGQGLQFLFEYFSETQRNKGNFPGRFSGRQFSNSRSEMNVSTLELGDSALYLCASSSTGMGTDTQYFGPGTRLTVL.